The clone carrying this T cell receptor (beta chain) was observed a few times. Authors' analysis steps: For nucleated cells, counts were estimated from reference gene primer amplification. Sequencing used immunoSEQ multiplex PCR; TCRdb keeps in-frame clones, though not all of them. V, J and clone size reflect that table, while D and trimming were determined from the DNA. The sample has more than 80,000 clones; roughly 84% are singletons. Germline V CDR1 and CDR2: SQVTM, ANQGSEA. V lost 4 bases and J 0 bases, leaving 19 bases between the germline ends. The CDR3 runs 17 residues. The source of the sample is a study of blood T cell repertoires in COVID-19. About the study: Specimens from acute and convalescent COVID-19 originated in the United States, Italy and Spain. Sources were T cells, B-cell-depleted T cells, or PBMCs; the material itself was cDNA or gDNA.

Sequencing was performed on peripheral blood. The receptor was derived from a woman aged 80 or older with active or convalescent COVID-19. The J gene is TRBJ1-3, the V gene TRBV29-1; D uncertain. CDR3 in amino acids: CSVAIGGLGPSGNTIYF. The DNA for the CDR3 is TGCAGCGTTGCCATCGGAGGTTTGGGTCCCTCTGGAAACACCATATATTTT. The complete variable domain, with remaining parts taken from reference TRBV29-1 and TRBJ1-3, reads SAVISQKPSRDICQRGTSLTIQCQVDSQVTMMFWYRQQPGQSLTLIATANQGSEATYESGFVIDKFPISRPNLTFSTLTVSNMSPEDSSIYLCSVAIGGLGPSGNTIYFGEGSWLTVV.